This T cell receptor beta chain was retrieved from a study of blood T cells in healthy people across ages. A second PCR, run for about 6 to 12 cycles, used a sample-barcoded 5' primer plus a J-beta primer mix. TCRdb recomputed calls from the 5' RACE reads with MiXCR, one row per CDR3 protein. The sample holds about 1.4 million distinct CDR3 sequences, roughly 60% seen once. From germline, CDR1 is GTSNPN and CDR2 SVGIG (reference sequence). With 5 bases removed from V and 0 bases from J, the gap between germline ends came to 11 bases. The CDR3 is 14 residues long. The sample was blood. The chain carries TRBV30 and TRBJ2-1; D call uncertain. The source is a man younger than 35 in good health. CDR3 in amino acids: CAWVKGSSYNEQFF. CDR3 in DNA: TGTGCCTGGGTGAAAGGTAGCTCCTACAATGAGCAGTTCTTC.